Following are 9 T cell receptor beta chains from one sample sequenced in a study of T cell responses to AZD1222 COVID-19 vaccine. The data were produced by immunoSEQ multiplex PCR, yet TCRdb's version contains in-frame clones alone and is incomplete. The data show about 140,000 clones, 80% to 95% seen once. The input for sequencing was peripheral blood, taken 28 days after the second AZD1222 dose. These receptors all stem from an adult who received the AZD1222 COVID-19 vaccine.

The genes are TRBV3-1 (or the pseudogene TRBV3-2) and TRBJ2-5; 7 bases fit TRBD2. CDR3 length equals 16 residues. Germline loops: CDR1 LGHDT, CDR2 YNNKEL (reference sequence). V was pared by 4 bases and J by 5 bases, with 13 bases of the junction left unmatched. DNA for the CDR3: TGTGCCAGCAGCCGACGGGACTACGGGGCGAGGGAGACCCAGTACTTC. The encoded protein is CASSRRDYGARETQYF.

V is TRBV4-1 and J is TRBJ2-4, with D perhaps matching TRBD2 (5 bases). Between the trimmed V and J ends, which lost 2 bases and 0 bases, there was a span of 14 bases. CDR3 length: 17 amino acids. Germline V gene sequence: CDR1 MGHRA, CDR2 YSYEKL. CDR3 sequence: CASSQSAEGPAKNIQYF. The CDR3 DNA follows: TGCGCCAGCAGCCAATCTGCCGAGGGCCCAGCCAAAAACATTCAGTACTTC.

The genes are TRBV30 and TRBJ1-2; D remains ambiguous. The CDR3 runs to 12 residues. Germline V CDR1 and CDR2: GTSNPN, SVGIG (reference sequence). V was shortened by 2 bases and J by 1 base, with 5 bases between the two germline ends. CDR3 protein: CAWSLSNYGYTF. Here the CDR3 DNA reads TGTGCCTGGAGTCTCAGTAACTATGGCTACACCTTC.

This chain links TRBV9 with TRBJ1-2; D possibly corresponds to TRBD1 (5 bases). Trimming left V 4 bases short and J 7 bases short, with 20 bases between. The germline gives CDR1 SGDLS, CDR2 YYNGEE. CDR3 length equals 15 residues. CDR3 region: CASSRAQGSSGGYTF. The CDR3 bases are TGTGCCAGCAGCCGGGCCCAGGGTAGTTCGGGTGGCTACACCTTC.

The chain recombines TRBV2 with TRBJ1-4, with 7 positions matching TRBD1. Germline-derived CDR1 and CDR2 are SNHLY and FYNNEI. The CDR3 spans 12 residues. V trimming: 8 bases; J trimming: 7 bases; junction bases outside the gene matches: 4. CDR3 loop: CASANRGEKLFF. CDR3 nucleotide sequence: TGTGCCAGCGCAAACAGGGGTGAAAAACTGTTTTTT. Drawing the rest from reference TRBV2 and TRBJ1-4, the complete variable domain is EPEVTQTPSHQVTQMGQEVILRCVPISNHLYFYWYRQILGQKVEFLVSFYNNEISEKSEIFDDQFSVERPDGSNFTLKIRSTKLEDSAMYFCASANRGEKLFFGSGTQLSVL.

The rearrangement uses TRBV28 and TRBJ1-1; D call uncertain. V lost 7 bases and J lost 0, with 9 bases in between. Looked up from germline, CDR1 is MDHEN and CDR2 is SYDVKM. The CDR3 is made up of 13 amino acids. The CDR3 protein is CASIGILNTEAFF. The CDR3 DNA follows: TGTGCCAGCATCGGGATTTTGAACACTGAAGCTTTCTTT.

J is TRBJ1-1 and V is TRBV5-1, with D possibly TRBD1 on 5 matching bases. The CDR3 contains 14 residues. Per germline, CDR1 SGHRS and CDR2 YFSETQ. V lost 3 bases and J 2 bases, leaving 11 bases between the germline ends. The CDR3 loop is CASSSGTGNTEAFF. The CDR3 DNA reads TGCGCCAGCAGCTCTGGGACGGGAAACACTGAAGCTTTCTTT.

The chain has TRBV5-1 and TRBJ1-4; D is uncertain. The length of the CDR3 is 13 residues. Trimming removed 4 bases at V and 5 bases at J, with 9 bases between. Germline V gene lookup returns CDR1 SGHRS and CDR2 YFSETQ. The CDR3 is CASSGQQNEKLFF. The DNA for the CDR3 is TGCGCCAGCAGCGGCCAGCAAAATGAAAAACTGTTTTTT.

V and J are TRBV6-6 and TRBJ1-1; D unresolved. Germline loops: CDR1 MNHNY, CDR2 SVGAGI (reference sequence). The CDR3 consists of 13 residues. Trimming shortened V by 8 bases and J by 4 bases, and 14 bases separated the two germline ends. Here the CDR3 DNA reads TGTGCCAGCCGATTCGGGGAGGGCACTGAAGCTTTCTTT. This encodes CASRFGEGTEAFF.